This is a list of T cell receptor beta chains from one sample in a study of response to subunit inactivated influenza vaccine. From the RT-PCR reads, TCRdb called clonotypes with MiXCR, one entry per CDR3 protein. Among around 580,000 distinct CDR3 sequences, around 15% were seen once, and the ten largest hold over 8.5%. Sample: PBMCs from blood, taken 11 to 12 days after vaccination. The receptors were gathered from a man aged 45 to 65 who received an inactivated influenza vaccine. The CDR3 runs from the conserved cysteine through the conserved F or W. Fields, in order: D gene, V gene, clone size, J gene, CDR3 protein, CDR3 DNA. A D gene is named only where the DNA matches it firmly. Size tells how often a clone was seen (once, few, many) or the class of an expanded clone, and some rows leave it out.

.,TRBV14,.,TRBJ1-5,CASSQAGARVPQHF,TGTGCCAGCAGCCAGGCAGGGGCCAGGGTGCCCCAGCATTTT
.,TRBV24-1,few,TRBJ2-1,CATSDAGGTGSYNEQFF,TGTGCCACCAGTGATGCGGGCGGGACGGGATCCTACAATGAGCAGTTCTTC
TRBD1,TRBV5-1,few,TRBJ2-4,CASTSRQGGNIQYF,TGCGCCAGCACCTCCAGACAGGGTGGAAACATTCAGTACTTC
.,TRBV7-9,few,TRBJ1-2,CASTSGETNYGYTF,TGTGCCAGCACATCAGGGGAAACTAACTATGGCTACACCTTC
TRBD2,TRBV20-1,many,TRBJ2-3,CSVTSGNTDTQYF,TGCAGTGTGACTAGCGGGAACACAGATACGCAGTATTTT
.,TRBV6-2/TRBV6-3,.,TRBJ1-5,CASRADGQPQHF,TGTGCCAGCAGGGCAGATGGACAGCCCCAGCATTTT
TRBD1,TRBV5-1,.,TRBJ2-5,CASTRTGLGQETQYF,TGCGCCAGCACCCGGACAGGACTGGGGCAAGAGACCCAGTACTTC
.,TRBV5-1,few,TRBJ2-3,CASSRAGARLDTQYF,TGCGCCAGCAGCCGCGCTGGGGCGCGGTTGGATACGCAGTATTTT
.,TRBV28,.,TRBJ2-7,CASARDTIYEQYF,TGTGCCAGCGCCCGGGACACAATCTACGAGCAGTACTTC
TRBD1,TRBV12-3/TRBV12-4,.,TRBJ2-5,CASSPTGQGVRETQYF,TGTGCCAGCAGTCCGACGGGACAGGGAGTGAGGGAGACCCAGTACTTC
TRBD1,TRBV5-5,.,TRBJ1-4,CASSARDRGDKLFF,TGTGCCAGCAGCGCCCGGGACAGGGGTGACAAACTGTTTTTT
.,TRBV29-1,few,TRBJ2-1,CSVMTLSSYNEQFF,TGCAGCGTCATGACACTGAGCTCCTACAATGAGCAGTTCTTC
.,TRBV30,.,TRBJ2-1,CAWSSDHLNEQFF,TGTGCCTGGAGTTCTGACCACCTCAATGAGCAGTTCTTC
TRBD1,TRBV28,few,TRBJ2-1,CASSLSYRGRNEQFF,TGTGCCAGCAGTTTAAGTTACAGGGGGCGGAATGAGCAGTTCTTC
.,TRBV5-4,.,TRBJ2-5,CASSSPGQGQETQYF,TGTGCCAGCAGCTCGCCGGGACAAGGGCAAGAGACCCAGTACTTC
.,TRBV6-2/TRBV6-3,.,TRBJ2-3,CASSYDRPTDTQYF,TGTGCCAGCAGTTACGACAGACCCACAGATACGCAGTATTTT
.,TRBV7-9,.,TRBJ2-2,CASSLTAPTGELFF,TGTGCCAGCAGCTTAACAGCTCCGACCGGGGAGCTGTTTTTT
.,TRBV12-3/TRBV12-4,many,TRBJ1-5,CASGPTRNQPQHF,TGTGCCAGCGGGCCAACGCGCAATCAGCCCCAGCATTTT